This T cell receptor (beta chain) was sequenced for a study of T-cell reconstitution after alpha-beta-depleted transplantation in children. From germline, CDR1 is GTSNPN and CDR2 SVGIG (reference sequence). The CDR3 is 8 residues long. This clonotype has a count of ten or more. Antigen unknown. Compared with germline, one end of the junction differs, possibly owing to a read error. Unique molecular identifiers tagged the TCRbeta library. TCRdb itself ran the PCR reads through MiXCR, one entry per CDR3 protein. The table records about 29,000 distinct CDR3 sequences, roughly 6% of them present only once. Whole-study results and caveats: Diversity of TCRbeta at day 60 was high in some patients, arising from surviving recipient T cells and thymic progenitors. Reportedly, only several hundred clones from non-depleted graft cells drove alpha-beta T-cell counts at about two months. At the one-year point after transplant, T-cell counts and TCRbeta diversity were found to come mostly from T cells that had been newly produced.

This chain uses TRBV30 with TRBJ2-1; no firm D call. The receptor was isolated from a male patient between 5 and 17 years old who had a stem cell transplant for acute myeloid leukemia, so the T cells may come from the graft donor. Source: PBMCs, mostly from graft donor cells, taken 180 days after TCRalphabeta/CD19-depleted stem cell transplant. The CDR3 reads CDWNEQFF. CDR3 sequence (DNA): TGTGACTGGAATGAGCAGTTCTTC.